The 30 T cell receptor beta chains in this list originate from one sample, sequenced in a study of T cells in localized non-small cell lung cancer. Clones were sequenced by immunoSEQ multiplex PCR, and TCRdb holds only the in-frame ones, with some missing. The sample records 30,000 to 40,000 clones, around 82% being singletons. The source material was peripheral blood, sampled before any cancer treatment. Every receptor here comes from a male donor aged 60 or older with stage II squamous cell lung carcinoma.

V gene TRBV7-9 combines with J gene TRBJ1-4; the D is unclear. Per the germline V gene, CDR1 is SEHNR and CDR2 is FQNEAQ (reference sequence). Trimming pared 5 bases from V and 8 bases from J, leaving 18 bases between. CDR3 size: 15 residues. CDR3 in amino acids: CASSPAPQNEEKLFF. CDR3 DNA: TGTGCCAGCAGCCCTGCCCCTCAAAACGAAGAAAAACTGTTTTTT.

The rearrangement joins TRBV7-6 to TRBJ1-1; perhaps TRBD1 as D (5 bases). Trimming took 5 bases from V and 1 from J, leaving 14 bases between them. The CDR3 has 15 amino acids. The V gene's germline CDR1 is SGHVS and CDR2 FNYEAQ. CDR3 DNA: TGTGCCAGCAGCCCCCGATTGGGGCAGAACACTGAAGCTTTCTTT. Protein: CASSPRLGQNTEAFF.

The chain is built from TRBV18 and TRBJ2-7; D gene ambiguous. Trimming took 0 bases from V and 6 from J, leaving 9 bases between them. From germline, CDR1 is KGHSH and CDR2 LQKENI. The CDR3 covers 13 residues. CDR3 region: CASSPPEPGEQYF. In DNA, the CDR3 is TGTGCCAGCTCACCACCGGAGCCGGGCGAGCAGTACTTC.

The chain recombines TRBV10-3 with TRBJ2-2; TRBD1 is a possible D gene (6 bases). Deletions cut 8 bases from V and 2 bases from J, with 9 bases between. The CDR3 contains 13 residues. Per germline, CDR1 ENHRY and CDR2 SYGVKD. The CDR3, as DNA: TGTGCCATCGGGGACATTAACACCGGGGAGCTGTTTTTT. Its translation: CAIGDINTGELFF.

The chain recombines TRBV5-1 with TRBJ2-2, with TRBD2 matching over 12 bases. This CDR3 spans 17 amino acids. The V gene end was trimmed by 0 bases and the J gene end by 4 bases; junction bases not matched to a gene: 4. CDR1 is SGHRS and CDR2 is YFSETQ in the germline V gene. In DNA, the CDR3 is TGCGCCAGCAGCTTGGCCACTAGCGGGAGGAGCACCGGGGAGCTGTTTTTT. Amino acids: CASSLATSGRSTGELFF. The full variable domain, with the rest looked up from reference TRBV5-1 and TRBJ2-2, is KAGVTQTPRYLIKTRGQQVTLSCSPISGHRSVSWYQQTPGQGLQFLFEYFSETQRNKGNFPGRFSGRQFSNSRSEMNVSTLELGDSALYLCASSLATSGRSTGELFFGEGSRLTVL.

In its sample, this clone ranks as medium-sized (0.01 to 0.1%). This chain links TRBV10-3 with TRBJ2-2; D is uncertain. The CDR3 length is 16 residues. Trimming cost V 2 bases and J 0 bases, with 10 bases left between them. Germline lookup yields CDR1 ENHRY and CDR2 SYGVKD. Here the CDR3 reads CAISEVVGPNTGELFF. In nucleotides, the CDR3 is TGTGCCATCAGTGAGGTTGTTGGCCCGAACACCGGGGAGCTGTTTTTT.

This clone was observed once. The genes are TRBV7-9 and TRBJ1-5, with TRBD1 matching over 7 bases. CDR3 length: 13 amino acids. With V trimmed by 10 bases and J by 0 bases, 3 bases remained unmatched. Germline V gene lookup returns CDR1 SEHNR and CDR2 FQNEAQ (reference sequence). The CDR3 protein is CATDRDSNQPQHF. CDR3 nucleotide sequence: TGTGCCACCGACAGGGATAGCAATCAGCCCCAGCATTTT.

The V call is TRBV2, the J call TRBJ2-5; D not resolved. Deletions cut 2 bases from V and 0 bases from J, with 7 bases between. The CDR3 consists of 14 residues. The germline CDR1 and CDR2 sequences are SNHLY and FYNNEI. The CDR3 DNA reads TGTGCCAGCAGTGAACCGGGTTACCAAGAGACCCAGTACTTC. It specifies CASSEPGYQETQYF.

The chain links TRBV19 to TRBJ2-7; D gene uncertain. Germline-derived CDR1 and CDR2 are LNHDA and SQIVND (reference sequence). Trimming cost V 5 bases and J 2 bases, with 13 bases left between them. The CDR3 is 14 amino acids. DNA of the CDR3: TGTGCCAGTAGTCCTCCGACACGTACCTACGAGCAGTACTTC. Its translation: CASSPPTRTYEQYF. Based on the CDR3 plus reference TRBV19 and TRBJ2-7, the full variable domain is DGGITQSPKYLFRKEGQNVTLSCEQNLNHDAMYWYRQDPGQGLRLIYYSQIVNDFQKGDIAEGYSVSREKKESFPLTVTSAQKNPTAFYLCASSPPTRTYEQYFGPGTRLTVT.

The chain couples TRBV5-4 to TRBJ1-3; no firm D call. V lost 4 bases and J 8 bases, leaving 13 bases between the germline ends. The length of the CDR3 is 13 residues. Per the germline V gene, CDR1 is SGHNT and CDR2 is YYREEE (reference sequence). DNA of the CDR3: TGTGCCAGCAGCCCCGAGCCGGAAGACACCATATATTTT. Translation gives CASSPEPEDTIYF.

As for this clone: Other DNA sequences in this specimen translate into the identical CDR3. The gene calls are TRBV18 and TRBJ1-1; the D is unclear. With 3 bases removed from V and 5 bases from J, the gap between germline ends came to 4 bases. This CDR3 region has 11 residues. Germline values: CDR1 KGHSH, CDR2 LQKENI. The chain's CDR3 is CASSPGTEAFF. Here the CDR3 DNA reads TGTGCCAGCTCACCGGGGACTGAAGCTTTCTTT.

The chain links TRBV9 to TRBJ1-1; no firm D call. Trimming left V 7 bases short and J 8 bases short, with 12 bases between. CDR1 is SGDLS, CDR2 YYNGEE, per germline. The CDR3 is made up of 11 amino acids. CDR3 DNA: TGTGCCAGCGGCCCGATCCAAGAAGCTTTCTTT. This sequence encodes CASGPIQEAFF.

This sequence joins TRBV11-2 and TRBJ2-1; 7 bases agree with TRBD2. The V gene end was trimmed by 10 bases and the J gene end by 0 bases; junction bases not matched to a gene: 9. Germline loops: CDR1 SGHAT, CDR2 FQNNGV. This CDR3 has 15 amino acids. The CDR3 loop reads CAIEGGGSSYNEQFF. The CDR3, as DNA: TGTGCCATCGAGGGCGGCGGGAGCTCCTACAATGAGCAGTTCTTC.

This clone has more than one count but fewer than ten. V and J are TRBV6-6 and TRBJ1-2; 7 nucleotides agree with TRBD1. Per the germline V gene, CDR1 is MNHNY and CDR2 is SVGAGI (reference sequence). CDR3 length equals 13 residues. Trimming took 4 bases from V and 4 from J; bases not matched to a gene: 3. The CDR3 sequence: CASSFQGGYGYTF. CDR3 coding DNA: TGTGCCAGCAGTTTCCAGGGGGGCTATGGCTACACCTTC.

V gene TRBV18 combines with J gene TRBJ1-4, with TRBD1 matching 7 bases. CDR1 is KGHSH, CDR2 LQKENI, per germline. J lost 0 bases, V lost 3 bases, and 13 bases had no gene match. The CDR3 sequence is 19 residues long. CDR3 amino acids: CASSPTLQGPVSTNEKLFF. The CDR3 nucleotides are TGTGCCAGCTCACCTACTCTACAGGGGCCCGTTTCAACTAATGAAAAACTGTTTTTT.

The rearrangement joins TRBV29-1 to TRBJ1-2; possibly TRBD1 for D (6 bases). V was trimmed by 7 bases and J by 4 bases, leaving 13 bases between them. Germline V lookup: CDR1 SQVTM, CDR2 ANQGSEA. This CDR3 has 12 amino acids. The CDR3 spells CSAQGLGYGYTF. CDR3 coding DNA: TGCAGCGCACAGGGTTTGGGCTATGGCTACACCTTC.

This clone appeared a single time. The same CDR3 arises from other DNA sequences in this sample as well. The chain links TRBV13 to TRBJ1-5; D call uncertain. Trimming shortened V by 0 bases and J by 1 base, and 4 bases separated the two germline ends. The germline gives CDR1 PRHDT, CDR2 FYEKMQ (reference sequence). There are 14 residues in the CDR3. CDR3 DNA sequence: TGTGCCAGCAGCTTAGGGGGAAGCAATCAGCCCCAGCATTTT. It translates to CASSLGGSNQPQHF.

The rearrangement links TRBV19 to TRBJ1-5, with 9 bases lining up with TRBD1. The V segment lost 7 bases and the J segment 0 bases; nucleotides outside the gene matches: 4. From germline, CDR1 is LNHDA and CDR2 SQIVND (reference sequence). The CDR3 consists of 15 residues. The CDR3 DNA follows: TGTGCCAGTATGGGGGACAGGGATAGCAATCAGCCCCAGCATTTT. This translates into CASMGDRDSNQPQHF.

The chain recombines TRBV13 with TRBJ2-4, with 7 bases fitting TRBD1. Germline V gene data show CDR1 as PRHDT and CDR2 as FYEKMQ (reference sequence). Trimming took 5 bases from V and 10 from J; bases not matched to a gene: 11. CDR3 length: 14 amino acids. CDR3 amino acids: CASSPPGQLTIQYF. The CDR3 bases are TGTGCCAGCAGCCCTCCGGGACAGCTTACTATTCAGTACTTC.

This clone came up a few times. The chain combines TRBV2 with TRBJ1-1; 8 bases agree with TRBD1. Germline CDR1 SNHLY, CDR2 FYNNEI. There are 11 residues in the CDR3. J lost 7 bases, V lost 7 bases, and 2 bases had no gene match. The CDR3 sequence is CASTGQGEAFF. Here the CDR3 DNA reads TGTGCCAGCACTGGACAGGGTGAAGCTTTCTTT.

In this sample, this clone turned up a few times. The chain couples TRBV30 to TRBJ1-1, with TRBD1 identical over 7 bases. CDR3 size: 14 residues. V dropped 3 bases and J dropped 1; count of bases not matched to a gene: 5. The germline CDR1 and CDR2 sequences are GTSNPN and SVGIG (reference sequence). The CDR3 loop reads CAWRVKGANTEAFF. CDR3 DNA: TGTGCCTGGAGGGTAAAGGGGGCGAACACTGAAGCTTTCTTT.

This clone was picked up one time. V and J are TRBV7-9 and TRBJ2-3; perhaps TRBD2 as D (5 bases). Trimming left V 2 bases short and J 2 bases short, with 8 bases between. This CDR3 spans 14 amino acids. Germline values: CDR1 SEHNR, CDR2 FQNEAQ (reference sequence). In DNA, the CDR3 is TGTGCCAGCAGCTTAAGAGGGATCACAGATACGCAGTATTTT. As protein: CASSLRGITDTQYF.

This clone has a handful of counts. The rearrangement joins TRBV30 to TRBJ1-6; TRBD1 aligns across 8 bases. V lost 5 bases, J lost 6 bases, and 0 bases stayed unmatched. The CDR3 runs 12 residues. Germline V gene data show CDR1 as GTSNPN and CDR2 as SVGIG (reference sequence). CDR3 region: CAWGQGNSPLHF. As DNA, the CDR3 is TGTGCCTGGGGACAGGGTAATTCACCCCTCCACTTT.

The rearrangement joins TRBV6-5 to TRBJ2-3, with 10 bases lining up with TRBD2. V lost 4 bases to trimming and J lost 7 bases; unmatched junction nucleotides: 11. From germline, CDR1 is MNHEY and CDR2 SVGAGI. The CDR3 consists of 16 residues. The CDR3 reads CASSSSTSGRANTQYF. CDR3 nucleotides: TGTGCCAGCAGTTCTTCTACGAGCGGGAGGGCCAATACGCAGTATTTT.

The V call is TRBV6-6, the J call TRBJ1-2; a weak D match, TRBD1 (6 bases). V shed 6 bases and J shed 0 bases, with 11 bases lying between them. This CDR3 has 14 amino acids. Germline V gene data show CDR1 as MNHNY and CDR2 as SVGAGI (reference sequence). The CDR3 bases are TGTGCCAGCAGGAGACAGGCCTCTAACTATGGCTACACCTTC. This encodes CASRRQASNYGYTF.

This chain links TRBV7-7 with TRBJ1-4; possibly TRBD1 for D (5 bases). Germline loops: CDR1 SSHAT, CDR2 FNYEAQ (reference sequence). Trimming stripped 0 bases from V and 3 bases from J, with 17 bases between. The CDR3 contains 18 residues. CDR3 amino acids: CASSLAYQGGRPNEKLFF. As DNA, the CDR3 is TGTGCCAGCAGCTTAGCGTACCAGGGAGGCAGGCCTAATGAAAAACTGTTTTTT. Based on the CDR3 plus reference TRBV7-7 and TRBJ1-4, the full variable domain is GAGVSQSPRYKVTKRGQDVTLRCDPISSHATLYWYQQALGQGPEFLTYFNYEAQPDKSGLPSDRFSAERPEGSISTLTIQRTEQRDSAMYRCASSLAYQGGRPNEKLFFGSGTQLSVL.

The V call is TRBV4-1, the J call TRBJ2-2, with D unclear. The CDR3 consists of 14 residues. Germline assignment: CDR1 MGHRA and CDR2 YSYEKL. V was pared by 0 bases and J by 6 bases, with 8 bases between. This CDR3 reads CASSQDPSAGELFF. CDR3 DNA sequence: TGCGCCAGCAGCCAAGATCCGAGCGCCGGGGAGCTGTTTTTT.

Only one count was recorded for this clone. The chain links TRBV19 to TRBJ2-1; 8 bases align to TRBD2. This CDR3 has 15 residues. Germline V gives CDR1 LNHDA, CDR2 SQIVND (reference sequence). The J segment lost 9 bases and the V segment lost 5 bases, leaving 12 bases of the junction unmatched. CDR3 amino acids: CASSVNPGTRSEQFF. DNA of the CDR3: TGTGCCAGTAGTGTAAATCCCGGGACTAGAAGTGAGCAGTTCTTC.

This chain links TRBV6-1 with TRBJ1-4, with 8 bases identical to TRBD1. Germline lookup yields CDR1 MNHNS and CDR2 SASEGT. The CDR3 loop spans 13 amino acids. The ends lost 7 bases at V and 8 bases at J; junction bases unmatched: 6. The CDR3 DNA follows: TGTGCCAGCAATCTTGGACAGGGAGAAAAACTGTTTTTT. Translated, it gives CASNLGQGEKLFF.

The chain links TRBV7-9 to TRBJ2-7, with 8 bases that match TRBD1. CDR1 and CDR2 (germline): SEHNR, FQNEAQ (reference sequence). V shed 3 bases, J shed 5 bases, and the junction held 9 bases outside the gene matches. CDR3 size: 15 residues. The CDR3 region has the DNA TGTGCCAGCAGCTTTGGACAGGGTTACTTGGACGAGCAGTACTTC. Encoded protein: CASSFGQGYLDEQYF. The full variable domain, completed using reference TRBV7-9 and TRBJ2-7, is DTGVSQNPRHKITKRGQNVTFRCDPISEHNRLYWYRQTLGQGPEFLTYFQNEAQLEKSRLLSDRFSAERPKGSFSTLEIQRTEQGDSAMYLCASSFGQGYLDEQYFGPGTRLTVT.